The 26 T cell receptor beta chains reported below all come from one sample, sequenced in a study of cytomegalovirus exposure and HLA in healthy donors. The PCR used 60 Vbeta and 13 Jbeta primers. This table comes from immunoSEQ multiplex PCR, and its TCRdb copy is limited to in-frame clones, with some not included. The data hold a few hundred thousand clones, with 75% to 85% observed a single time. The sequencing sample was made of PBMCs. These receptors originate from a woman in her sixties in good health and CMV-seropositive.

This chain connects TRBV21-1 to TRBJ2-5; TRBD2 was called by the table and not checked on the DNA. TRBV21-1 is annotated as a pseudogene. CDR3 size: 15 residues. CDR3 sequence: CASSKTSGRGETQYF. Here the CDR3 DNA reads TGTGCCAGCAGCAAAACCAGCGGGAGAGGAGAGACCCAGTACTTC.

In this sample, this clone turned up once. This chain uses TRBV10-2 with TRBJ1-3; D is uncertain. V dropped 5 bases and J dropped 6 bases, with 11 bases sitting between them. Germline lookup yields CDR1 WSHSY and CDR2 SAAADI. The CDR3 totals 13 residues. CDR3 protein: CASSMGRENTIYF. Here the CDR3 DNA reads TGCGCCAGCAGTATGGGGAGAGAAAACACCATATATTTT.

The DNA for the CDR3 is TGTGCCAGCAGTACACCTTCGGGGGGCGCTCATGGCTACACCTTC. Translated, it gives CASSTPSGGAHGYTF. The chain has TRBV28 and TRBJ1-2, with D possibly matching TRBD1 (6 bases). Trimming shortened V by 5 bases and J by 6 bases, and 19 bases separated the two germline ends. The CDR3 sequence is 15 residues long. Germline V gives CDR1 MDHEN, CDR2 SYDVKM.

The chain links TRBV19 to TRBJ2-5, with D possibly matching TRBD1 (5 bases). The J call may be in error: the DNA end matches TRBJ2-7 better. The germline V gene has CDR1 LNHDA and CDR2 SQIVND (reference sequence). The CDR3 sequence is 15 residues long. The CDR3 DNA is TGTGCCAGTAGTATAGACGACAGTCAGATGTACGAGCAGTACTTC. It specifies CASSIDDSQMYEQYF.

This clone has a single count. CDR3 amino acids: CASGQGVETQYF. CDR3 sequence (DNA): TGTGCCAGCGGCCAGGGTGTAGAGACCCAGTACTTC. The J gene is TRBJ2-5, the V gene TRBV2; TRBD1 is a possible D gene (5 bases). The CDR3 covers 12 residues. With 8 bases removed from V and 4 bases from J, the gap between germline ends came to 11 bases. From germline, CDR1 is SNHLY and CDR2 FYNNEI.

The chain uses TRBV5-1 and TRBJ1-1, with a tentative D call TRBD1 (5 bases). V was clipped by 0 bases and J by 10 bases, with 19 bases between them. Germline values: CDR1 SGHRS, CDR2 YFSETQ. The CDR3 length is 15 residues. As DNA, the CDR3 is TGCGCCAGCAGCTTGGAGGCCCAGGGTAACTCTGGAGCTTTCTTT. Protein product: CASSLEAQGNSGAFF.

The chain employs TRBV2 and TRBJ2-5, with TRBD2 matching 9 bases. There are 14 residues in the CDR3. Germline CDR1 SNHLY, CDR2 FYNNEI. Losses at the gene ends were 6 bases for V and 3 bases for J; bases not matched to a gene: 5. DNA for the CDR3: TGTGCCAGCAGGGGGGCTAGCGGGGAAGAGACCCAGTACTTC. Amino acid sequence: CASRGASGEETQYF. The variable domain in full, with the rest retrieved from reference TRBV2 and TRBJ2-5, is EPEVTQTPSHQVTQMGQEVILRCVPISNHLYFYWYRQILGQKVEFLVSFYNNEISEKSEIFDDQFSVERPDGSNFTLKIRSTKLEDSAMYFCASRGASGEETQYFGPGTRLLVL.

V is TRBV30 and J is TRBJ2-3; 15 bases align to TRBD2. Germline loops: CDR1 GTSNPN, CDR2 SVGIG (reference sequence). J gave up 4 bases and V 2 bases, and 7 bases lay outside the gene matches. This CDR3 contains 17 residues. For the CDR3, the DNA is TGTGCCTGGAGTCTCGGACTAGCGGGAGGGCCATCAGATACGCAGTATTTT. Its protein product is CAWSLGLAGGPSDTQYF.

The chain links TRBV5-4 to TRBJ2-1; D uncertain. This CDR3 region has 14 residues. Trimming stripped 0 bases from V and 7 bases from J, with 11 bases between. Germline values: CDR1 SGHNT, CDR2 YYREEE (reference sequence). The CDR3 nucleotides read TGTGCCAGCAGCTTGGCCAGTACAATAAATGAGCAGTTCTTC. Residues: CASSLASTINEQFF.

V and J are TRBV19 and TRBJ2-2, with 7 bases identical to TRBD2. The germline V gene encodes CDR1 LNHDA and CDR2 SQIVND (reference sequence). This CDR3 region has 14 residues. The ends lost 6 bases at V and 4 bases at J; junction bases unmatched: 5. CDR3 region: CASRSGEGTGELFF. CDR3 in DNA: TGTGCCAGTAGGTCCGGGGAGGGCACCGGGGAGCTGTTTTTT.

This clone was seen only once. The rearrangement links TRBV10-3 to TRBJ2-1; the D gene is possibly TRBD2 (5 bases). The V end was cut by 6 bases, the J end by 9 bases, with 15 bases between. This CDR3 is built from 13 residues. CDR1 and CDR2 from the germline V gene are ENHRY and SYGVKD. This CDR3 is CAIRPALGSEQFF. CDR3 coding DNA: TGTGCCATCAGGCCCGCTTTGGGGAGTGAGCAGTTCTTC.

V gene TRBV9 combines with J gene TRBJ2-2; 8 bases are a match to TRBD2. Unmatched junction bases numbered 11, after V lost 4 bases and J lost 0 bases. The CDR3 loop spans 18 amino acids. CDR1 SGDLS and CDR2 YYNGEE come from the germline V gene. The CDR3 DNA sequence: TGTGCCAGCAGCCGGGGGGGGAGCCTCAAATCGAACACCGGGGAGCTGTTTTTT. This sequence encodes CASSRGGSLKSNTGELFF.

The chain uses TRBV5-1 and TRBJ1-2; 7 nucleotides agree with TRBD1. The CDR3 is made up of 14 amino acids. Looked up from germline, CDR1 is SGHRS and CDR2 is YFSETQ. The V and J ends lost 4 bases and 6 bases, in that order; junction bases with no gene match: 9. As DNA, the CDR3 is TGCGCCAGCAGCATCGACAGGGTTCGGGATGGCTACACCTTC. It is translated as CASSIDRVRDGYTF.

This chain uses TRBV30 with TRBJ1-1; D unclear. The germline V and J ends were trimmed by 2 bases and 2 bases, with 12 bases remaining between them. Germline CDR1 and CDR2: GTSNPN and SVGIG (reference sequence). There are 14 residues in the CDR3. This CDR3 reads CAWSLGNLNTEAFF. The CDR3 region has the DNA TGTGCCTGGAGTCTGGGCAACCTAAACACTGAAGCTTTCTTT.

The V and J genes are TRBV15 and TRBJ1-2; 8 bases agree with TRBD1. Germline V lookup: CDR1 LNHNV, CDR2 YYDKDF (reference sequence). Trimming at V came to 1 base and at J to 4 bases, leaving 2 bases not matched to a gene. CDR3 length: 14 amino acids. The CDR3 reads CATSRGTGIYGYTF. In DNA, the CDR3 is TGTGCCACCAGCAGAGGGACAGGGATCTATGGCTACACCTTC.

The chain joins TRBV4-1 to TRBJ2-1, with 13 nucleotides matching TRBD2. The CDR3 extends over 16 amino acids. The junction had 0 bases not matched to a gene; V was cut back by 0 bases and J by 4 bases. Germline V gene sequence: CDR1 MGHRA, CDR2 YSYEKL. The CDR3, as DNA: TGCGCCAGCAGCCAAGAACTAGCGGGAGGGTACAATGAGCAGTTCTTC. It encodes CASSQELAGGYNEQFF.

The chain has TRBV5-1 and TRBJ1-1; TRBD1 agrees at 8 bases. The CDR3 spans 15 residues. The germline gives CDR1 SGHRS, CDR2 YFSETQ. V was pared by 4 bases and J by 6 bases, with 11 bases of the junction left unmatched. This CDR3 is CASSTRQGSFAEAFF. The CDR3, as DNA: TGCGCCAGCAGCACCAGACAGGGGTCCTTCGCTGAAGCTTTCTTT.

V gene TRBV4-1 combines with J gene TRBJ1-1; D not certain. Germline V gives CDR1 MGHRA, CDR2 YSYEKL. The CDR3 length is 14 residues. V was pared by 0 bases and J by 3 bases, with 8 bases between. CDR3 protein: CASSQESGDTEAFF. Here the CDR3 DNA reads TGCGCCAGCAGCCAAGAATCCGGGGACACTGAAGCTTTCTTT.

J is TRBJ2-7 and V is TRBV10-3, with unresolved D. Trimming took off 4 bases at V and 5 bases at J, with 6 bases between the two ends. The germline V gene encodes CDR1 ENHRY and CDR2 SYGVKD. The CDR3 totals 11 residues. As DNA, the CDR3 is TGTGCCATCAGTGCGGGTAACGAGCAGTACTTC. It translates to CAISAGNEQYF.

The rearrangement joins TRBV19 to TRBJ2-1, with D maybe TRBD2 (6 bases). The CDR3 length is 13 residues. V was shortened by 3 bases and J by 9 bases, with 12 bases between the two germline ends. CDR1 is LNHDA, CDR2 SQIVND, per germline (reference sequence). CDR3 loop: CASSIGLLAEQFF. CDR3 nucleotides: TGTGCCAGTAGTATTGGACTATTGGCTGAGCAGTTCTTC.

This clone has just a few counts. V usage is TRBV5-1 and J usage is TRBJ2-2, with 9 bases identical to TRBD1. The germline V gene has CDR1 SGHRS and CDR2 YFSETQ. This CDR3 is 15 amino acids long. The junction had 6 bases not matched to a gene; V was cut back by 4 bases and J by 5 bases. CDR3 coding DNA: TGCGCCAGCAGCACCTGGACAGGGGTTACCGGGGAGCTGTTTTTT. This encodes CASSTWTGVTGELFF.

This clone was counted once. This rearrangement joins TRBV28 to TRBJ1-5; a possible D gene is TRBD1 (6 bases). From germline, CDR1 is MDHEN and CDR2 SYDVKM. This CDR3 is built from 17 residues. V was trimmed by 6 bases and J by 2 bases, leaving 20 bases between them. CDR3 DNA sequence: TGTGCCAGCAGAGGGCAGGGGAAATATCAGGGCAATCAGCCCCAGCATTTT. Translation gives CASRGQGKYQGNQPQHF.

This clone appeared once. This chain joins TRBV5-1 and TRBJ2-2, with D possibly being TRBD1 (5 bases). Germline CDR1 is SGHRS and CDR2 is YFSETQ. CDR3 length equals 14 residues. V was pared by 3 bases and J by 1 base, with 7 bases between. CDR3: CASSSDRNTGELFF. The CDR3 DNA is TGCGCCAGCAGCTCAGACAGGAACACCGGGGAGCTGTTTTTT. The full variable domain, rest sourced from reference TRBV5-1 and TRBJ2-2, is KAGVTQTPRYLIKTRGQQVTLSCSPISGHRSVSWYQQTPGQGLQFLFEYFSETQRNKGNFPGRFSGRQFSNSRSEMNVSTLELGDSALYLCASSSDRNTGELFFGEGSRLTVL.

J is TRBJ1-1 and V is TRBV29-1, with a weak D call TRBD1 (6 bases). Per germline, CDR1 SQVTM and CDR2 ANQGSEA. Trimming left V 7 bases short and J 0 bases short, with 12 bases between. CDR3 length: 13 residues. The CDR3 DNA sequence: TGCAGCGCCACGGGACATTTGAACACTGAAGCTTTCTTT. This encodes CSATGHLNTEAFF.

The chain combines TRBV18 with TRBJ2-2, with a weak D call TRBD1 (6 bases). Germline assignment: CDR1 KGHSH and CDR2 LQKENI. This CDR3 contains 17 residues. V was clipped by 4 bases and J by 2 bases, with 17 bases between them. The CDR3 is CASSLQGGAANTGELFF. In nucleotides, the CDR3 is TGTGCCAGCTCACTTCAAGGGGGAGCGGCCAACACCGGGGAGCTGTTTTTT.

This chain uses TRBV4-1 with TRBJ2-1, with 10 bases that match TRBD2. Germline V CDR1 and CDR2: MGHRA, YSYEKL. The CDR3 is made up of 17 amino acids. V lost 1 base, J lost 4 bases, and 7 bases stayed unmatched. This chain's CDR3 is CASSQGPSGSVYNEQFF. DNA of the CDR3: TGCGCCAGCAGCCAAGGTCCTAGCGGGAGTGTTTACAATGAGCAGTTCTTC.